The 20 T cell receptor beta chains below all came from one sample that was sequenced in a study of blood T cell repertoires in COVID-19. The data were produced by immunoSEQ multiplex PCR, yet TCRdb's version contains in-frame clones alone and is incomplete. The table records 100,000 to 150,000 clones, under 85% of them present only once. What was sequenced was peripheral blood. The receptors were gathered from a man aged 55 to 70 with acute or convalescent COVID-19.

About this clone: This sample also contains other DNA sequences that code for the same CDR3. The V gene is TRBV24-1, the J gene TRBJ1-2, with 8 bases that match TRBD1. The germline V gene encodes CDR1 KGHDR and CDR2 SFDVKD. Trimming removed 3 bases from V and 4 bases from J; junction bases left unmatched: 0. CDR3 length equals 13 residues. DNA for the CDR3: TGTGCCACCAGTGATGGACAGGGCTATGGCTACACCTTC. Translating it yields CATSDGQGYGYTF.

DNA of the CDR3: TGTGCCAGCAGCCCTGACAGGGACAATCAGCCCCAGCATTTT. It is translated as CASSPDRDNQPQHF. The genes are TRBV7-8 and TRBJ1-5; 7 bases match TRBD1. Germline V lookup: CDR1 SGHVS, CDR2 FQNEAQ. The trim removed 5 bases at V and 3 bases at J, leaving 4 bases unmatched. This CDR3 spans 14 amino acids.

The chain uses TRBV7-9 and TRBJ1-1, with TRBD1 matching 8 bases. With V trimmed by 6 bases and J by 4 bases, 7 bases remained unmatched. CDR3 length equals 14 residues. Germline loops: CDR1 SEHNR, CDR2 FQNEAQ (reference sequence). The DNA for the CDR3 is TGTGCCAGCAGTTCGGACAGGGATCGCACTGAAGCTTTCTTT. Translating it yields CASSSDRDRTEAFF.

The chain joins TRBV6-4 to TRBJ2-3; 9 nucleotides agree with TRBD2. This CDR3 is 15 amino acids long. Germline V gene lookup returns CDR1 MRHNA and CDR2 SNTAGT. The ends lost 2 bases at V and 3 bases at J; junction bases unmatched: 3. CDR3 bases: TGTGCCAGCAGTGACGGTAGCGGGGGAACAGATACGCAGTATTTT. Protein: CASSDGSGGTDTQYF.

The CDR3 reads CASRPDRGNQPQHF. In nucleotides, the CDR3 is TGCGCCAGCCGTCCGGACAGGGGCAATCAGCCCCAGCATTTT. This sequence joins TRBV5-1 and TRBJ1-5, with 8 bases that match TRBD1. The germline gives CDR1 SGHRS, CDR2 YFSETQ. The CDR3 length is 14 residues. V lost 7 bases, J lost 2 bases, and 5 bases stayed unmatched.

This clone came up a few times. This rearrangement joins TRBV6-5 to TRBJ1-1, with D perhaps matching TRBD1 (5 bases). The CDR3 is 12 amino acids. V lost 2 bases to trimming and J lost 7 bases, with 8 bases between them. The germline gives CDR1 MNHEY, CDR2 SVGAGI. In nucleotides, the CDR3 is TGTGCCAGCAGTTACAGGGGTGGTGAAGCTTTCTTT. This gives the protein CASSYRGGEAFF.

This sequence joins TRBV18 and TRBJ2-4; 13 bases agree with TRBD2. V gave up 2 bases and J gave up 2 bases; unmatched junction bases: 3. Per the germline V gene, CDR1 is KGHSH and CDR2 is LQKENI. The CDR3 has 17 residues. CDR3 protein: CASSPMTSGGTKNIQYF. CDR3 coding DNA: TGTGCCAGCTCACCAATGACTAGCGGGGGGACCAAAAACATTCAGTACTTC.

V and J are TRBV19 and TRBJ2-7; D perhaps matches TRBD2 (6 bases). The germline gives CDR1 LNHDA, CDR2 SQIVND (reference sequence). The germline V and J ends were trimmed by 1 base and 3 bases, with 13 bases remaining between them. This CDR3 has 15 amino acids. CDR3 in DNA: TGTGCCAGTAGTATAGGGGGACTGCCACTCTACGAGCAGTACTTC. It specifies CASSIGGLPLYEQYF.

The CDR3 DNA follows: TGTGCCAGCACCCCTGGGGAGTACACTGAAGCTTTCTTT. Amino acids: CASTPGEYTEAFF. The chain links TRBV12-3 or TRBV12-4 to TRBJ1-1; no definite D call. V was trimmed by 7 bases and J by 3 bases, leaving 12 bases between them. This CDR3 contains 13 residues.

This chain joins TRBV3-1 (or the pseudogene TRBV3-2) and TRBJ2-2; a weak D match, TRBD2 (5 bases). V dropped 11 bases and J dropped 1 base, with 17 bases sitting between them. CDR3 length: 15 residues. The germline V gene has CDR1 LGHDT and CDR2 YNNKEL (reference sequence). The CDR3 region is CAAGEGGWNTGELFF. CDR3 in DNA: TGTGCCGCTGGAGAGGGTGGCTGGAACACCGGGGAGCTGTTTTTT.

A word on this clone: The sample has other DNA sequences that encode this CDR3 too. This chain connects TRBV11-2 to TRBJ2-7; tentative D call: TRBD1 (6 bases). This CDR3 contains 13 residues. Germline V gene lookup returns CDR1 SGHAT and CDR2 FQNNGV. Trimming shortened V by 3 bases and J by 6 bases, and 12 bases separated the two germline ends. DNA for the CDR3: TGTGCCAGCAGCTTTTCGGAAGGGGGCGAGCAGTACTTC. Protein: CASSFSEGGEQYF.

The chain joins TRBV28 to TRBJ2-1; maybe TRBD2 (5 bases). Trimming pared 7 bases from V and 13 bases from J, leaving 14 bases between. CDR3 size: 11 residues. Germline-derived CDR1 and CDR2 are MDHEN and SYDVKM. In DNA form, the CDR3 reads TGTGCCAGCACCGCTTCGGGGAGCCAGTTCTTC. Its translation is CASTASGSQFF.

The J gene is TRBJ1-3, the V gene TRBV7-8, with D perhaps matching TRBD1 (6 bases). The CDR3 sequence is 16 residues long. Germline-derived CDR1 and CDR2 are SGHVS and FQNEAQ. V lost 5 bases and J lost 8, with 22 bases in between. This CDR3 reads CASSPLASDRKDTIYF. The CDR3 DNA reads TGTGCCAGCAGCCCGTTGGCGAGCGACAGGAAGGACACCATATATTTT. The complete variable domain, with remaining parts taken from reference TRBV7-8 and TRBJ1-3, reads GAGVSQSPRYKVAKRGQDVALRCDPISGHVSLFWYQQALGQGPEFLTYFQNEAQLDKSGLPSDRFFAERPEGSVSTLKIQRTQQEDSAVYLCASSPLASDRKDTIYFGEGSWLTVV.

DNA of the CDR3: TGTGCCAGCAGCCCCTCGGGCAGGGGTAATGAAAAACTGTTTTTT. Encoded protein: CASSPSGRGNEKLFF. V and J are TRBV28 and TRBJ1-4; D possibly corresponds to TRBD1 (6 bases). Germline V gene sequence: CDR1 MDHEN, CDR2 SYDVKM. Trimming left V 6 bases short and J 4 bases short, with 15 bases between. This CDR3 region has 15 residues. The full variable domain, in which reference TRBV28 and TRBJ1-4 provide the parts outside the CDR3, is DVKVTQSSRYLVKRTGEKVFLECVQDMDHENMFWYRQDPGLGLRLIYFSYDVKMKEKGDIPEGYSVSREKKERFSLILESASTNQTSMYLCASSPSGRGNEKLFFGSGTQLSVL.

This clone was seen only once. V usage is TRBV10-1 and J usage is TRBJ2-3; 8 bases are a match to TRBD1. CDR3 size: 17 residues. Germline V CDR1 and CDR2: WNHNN, SYGVQD (reference sequence). With V trimmed by 4 bases and J by 4 bases, 13 bases remained unmatched. CDR3 sequence: CASSASRTGSLPDTQYF. In DNA form, the CDR3 reads TGCGCCAGCAGTGCGTCCCGGACAGGGTCGCTTCCAGATACGCAGTATTTT.

The chain uses TRBV3-1 (or the pseudogene TRBV3-2) and TRBJ2-7, with TRBD2 matching 9 bases. This CDR3 is built from 14 residues. Germline CDR1 and CDR2: LGHDT and YNNKEL (reference sequence). V was pared by 3 bases and J by 7 bases, with 7 bases of the junction left unmatched. DNA of the CDR3: TGTGCCAGCAGCCAGAGGGGACTAGCCACAGAGCAGTACTTC. The encoded protein is CASSQRGLATEQYF.

The rearrangement joins TRBV5-1 to TRBJ2-7, with a weak D call TRBD2 (5 bases). The length of the CDR3 is 15 residues. Trimming took 7 bases from V and 2 from J, leaving 19 bases between them. The V gene's germline CDR1 is SGHRS and CDR2 YFSETQ. CDR3 protein: CASRIGGGETYEQYF. DNA of the CDR3: TGCGCCAGCCGAATAGGTGGAGGCGAAACCTACGAGCAGTACTTC.

The genes are TRBV6-4 and TRBJ1-3, with a weak D call TRBD1 (6 bases). The germline CDR1 and CDR2 sequences are MRHNA and SNTAGT. V was cut by 6 bases and J by 2 bases, with 14 bases left in between. This CDR3 is built from 15 residues. The CDR3: CASSIDGQPGNTIYF. Here the CDR3 DNA reads TGTGCCAGCAGCATCGACGGACAGCCTGGAAACACCATATATTTT.

The chain is built from TRBV6-5 and TRBJ1-1; D is ambiguous. Looked up from germline, CDR1 is MNHEY and CDR2 is SVGAGI. V was trimmed by 4 bases and J by 5 bases, leaving 8 bases between them. CDR3 length: 12 amino acids. The CDR3 sequence: CASSSRLTEAFF. The CDR3 DNA reads TGTGCCAGCAGTTCCCGACTTACTGAAGCTTTCTTT.

V usage is TRBV11-3 and J usage is TRBJ1-1; D uncertain. Germline lookup yields CDR1 SGHNT and CDR2 YENEEA. CDR3 length equals 13 residues. Trimming left V 6 bases short and J 1 base short, with 9 bases between. The CDR3, as DNA: TGTGCCAGCAGTTCGGGTGGGAACACTGAAGCTTTCTTT. Translated, it gives CASSSGGNTEAFF.